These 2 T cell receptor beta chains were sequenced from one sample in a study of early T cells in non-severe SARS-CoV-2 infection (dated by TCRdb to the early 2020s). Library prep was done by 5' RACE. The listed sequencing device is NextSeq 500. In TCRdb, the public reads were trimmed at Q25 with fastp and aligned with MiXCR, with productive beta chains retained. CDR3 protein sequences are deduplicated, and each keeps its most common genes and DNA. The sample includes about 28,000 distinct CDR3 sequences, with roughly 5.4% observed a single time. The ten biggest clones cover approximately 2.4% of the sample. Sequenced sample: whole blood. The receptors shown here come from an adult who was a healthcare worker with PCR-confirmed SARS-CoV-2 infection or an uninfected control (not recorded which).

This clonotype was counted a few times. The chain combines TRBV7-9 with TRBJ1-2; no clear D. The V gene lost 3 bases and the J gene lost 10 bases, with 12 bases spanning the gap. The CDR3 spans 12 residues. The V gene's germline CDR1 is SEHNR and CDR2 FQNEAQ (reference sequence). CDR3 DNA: TGTGCCAGCAGCTTTGGGTTATTTAACTACACCTTC. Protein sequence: CASSFGLFNYTF.

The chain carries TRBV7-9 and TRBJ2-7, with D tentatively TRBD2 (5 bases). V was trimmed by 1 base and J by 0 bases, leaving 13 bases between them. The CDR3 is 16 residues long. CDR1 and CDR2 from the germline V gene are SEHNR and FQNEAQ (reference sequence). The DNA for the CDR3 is TGTGCCAGCAGCTTAGGCGGGCGGATGAGCTCCTACGAGCAGTACTTC. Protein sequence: CASSLGGRMSSYEQYF.